Below, one TCR beta chain is given with its context. Between the trimmed V and J ends, which lost 4 bases and 0 bases, there was a span of 7 bases. The CDR3 loop spans 13 amino acids. Germline V lookup: CDR1 MNHEY, CDR2 SMNVEV (reference sequence). Deep was the level used in running the assay. Repertoires were generated with immunoSEQ multiplex PCR, while TCRdb's copy carries only in-frame clones and drops some. The sample has approximately 2.5 million clones; 80% to 95% are singletons. The donors, healthy adults who were HIV-negative, had experienced no recent acute infections or vaccinations. These data originate in a study of shared clonotypes between healthy human individuals.

The TCR comes from a man in his late teens or twenties in good health. Some clones in this sample may be carry-over from other donors' samples. The J gene is TRBJ2-7, the V gene TRBV27; no clear D. The sequencing sample was made of naive CD4+ T cells from PBMCs. Specified subset: CD45RA+ positively selected. CDR3 in amino acids: CASSSVSSYEQYF. The CDR3 region has the DNA TGTGCCAGCAGTTCCGTAAGCTCCTACGAGCAGTACTTC.